Here is one T cell receptor beta chain with its context. The entry originates in a study of radiotherapy plus CTLA-4 blockade in lung cancer. The V segment lost 7 bases and the J segment 3 bases; nucleotides outside the gene matches: 17. The CDR3 loop spans 16 amino acids. Germline V gene data show CDR1 as SQVTM and CDR2 as ANQGSEA. Sequencing was performed with immunoSEQ multiplex PCR; in TCRdb, only in-frame clones are kept and a portion is missing. The data contain just over 60,000 clones, 70% to 85% of them singletons. The rearrangement links TRBV29-1 to TRBJ1-1, with 7 bases matching TRBD1. This TCR came from a human donor with non-small cell lung cancer who had a complete response to radiotherapy plus ipilimumab. Sequencing used peripheral blood, obtained from a patient treated with radiotherapy plus ipilimumab. The CDR3 bases are TGCAGCGCCCCAGGGCCATCGGGACAGACGCACACTGAAGCTTTCTTT. Translating it yields CSAPGPSGQTHTEAFF.